The T cell receptor (beta chain) described here comes from a study of tumor-infiltrating lymphocytes in primary liver carcinoma. Findings and caveats of the study: The 250 largest clones made up significantly more of tumor than blood repertoires (p = 0.039). About 7-25% of top clones, no more, were shared by all five regions.

This clonotype is a singleton in its sample. Antigen unknown. Given the absence of the conserved phenylalanine or tryptophan at the CDR3 end, a read error is likely. The authors made TCR beta cDNA from around 500 ng total RNA with a constant-region primer. Nested multiplex PCR, run for three rounds with slightly modified ARM-PCR, yielded TCR beta libraries. In the first two PCR rounds, TRBV1-TRBV30 forward primers were paired with a C-beta reverse primer, and each round lasted roughly 9 cycles. From the multiplex PCR reads, TCRdb called clonotypes with MiXCR, one entry per CDR3 protein. In the table there are some 190,000 distinct CDR3 sequences, around 81% of which are singletons. CDR3 size: 14 residues. Trimming removed 3 bases from V and 8 bases from J, with 14 bases in between. The germline V gene encodes CDR1 SGDLS and CDR2 YYNGEE. Unsorted bulk tissue (roughly 17-34 mg) underwent RNA and DNA co-extraction.

This TCR was recovered from a man aged 40-55 years with primary liver carcinoma and hepatitis B virus infection. The rearrangement links TRBV9 to TRBJ1-4; D remains unclear. Material: tumor tissue from primary liver carcinoma. The CDR3 spells CASSAQMGSEKLFL. As DNA, the CDR3 is TGTGCCAGCAGCGCACAAATGGGTAGCGAAAAACTGTTTCTT.